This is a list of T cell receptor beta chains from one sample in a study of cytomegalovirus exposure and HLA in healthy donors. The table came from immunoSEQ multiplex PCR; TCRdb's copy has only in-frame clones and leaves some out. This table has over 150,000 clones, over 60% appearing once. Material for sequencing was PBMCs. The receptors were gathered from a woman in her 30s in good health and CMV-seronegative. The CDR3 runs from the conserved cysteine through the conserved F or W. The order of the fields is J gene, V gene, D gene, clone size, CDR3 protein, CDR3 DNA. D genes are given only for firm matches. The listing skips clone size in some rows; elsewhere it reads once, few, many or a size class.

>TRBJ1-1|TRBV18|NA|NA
CASSPPTYPNTEAFF
TGTGCCAGCTCTCCCCCAACCTATCCGAACACTGAAGCTTTCTTT
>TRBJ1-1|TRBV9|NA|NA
CASSPDIGLRTEAFF
TGTGCCAGCAGCCCGGACATCGGGCTCCGCACTGAAGCTTTCTTT
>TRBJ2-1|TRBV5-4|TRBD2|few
CASSSPAGGPSEQFF
TGTGCCAGCAGCTCCCCGGCGGGAGGGCCATCTGAGCAGTTCTTC
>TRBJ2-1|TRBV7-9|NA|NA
CSSSYLGDEQFF
TGTTCCAGCAGCTACTTAGGGGATGAGCAGTTCTTC
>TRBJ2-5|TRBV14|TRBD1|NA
CASSLVAGGYQETQYF
TGTGCCAGCAGCCTAGTGGCAGGGGGCTATCAAGAGACCCAGTACTTC
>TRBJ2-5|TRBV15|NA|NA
CATRRRPQETQYF
TGTGCCACCCGTAGGAGGCCGCAAGAGACCCAGTACTTC
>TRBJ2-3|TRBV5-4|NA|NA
CASGVLMGAPDTQYF
TGTGCCAGCGGGGTCCTTATGGGGGCCCCAGATACGCAGTATTTT
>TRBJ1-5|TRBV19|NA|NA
CASSMRGYQPQHF
TGTGCCAGTAGTATGCGGGGCTATCAGCCCCAGCATTTT
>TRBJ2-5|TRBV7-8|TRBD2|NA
CASSLTSGMRETQYF
TGTGCCAGCAGCTTGACTAGCGGGATGAGAGAGACCCAGTACTTC
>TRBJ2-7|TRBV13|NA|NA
CASSLFGSYEQYF
TGTGCCAGCAGCTTATTCGGGTCCTACGAGCAGTACTTC
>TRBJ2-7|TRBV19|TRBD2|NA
CASSRGLASYEQYF
TGTGCCAGTAGCAGAGGACTAGCGAGCTACGAGCAGTACTTC
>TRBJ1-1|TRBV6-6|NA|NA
CASSYAPGSPEAFF
TGTGCCAGCAGTTACGCCCCCGGGTCCCCTGAAGCTTTCTTT
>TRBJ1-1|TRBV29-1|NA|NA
CSVGGVNTEAFF
TGCAGCGTGGGGGGGGTGAACACTGAAGCTTTCTTT
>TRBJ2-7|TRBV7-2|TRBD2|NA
CASIGIAGPYEQYF
TGTGCCAGCATCGGCATAGCGGGACCTTACGAGCAGTACTTC
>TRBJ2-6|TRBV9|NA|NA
CASSVQGVGANVLTF
TGTGCCAGCAGCGTCCAGGGCGTTGGGGCCAACGTCCTGACTTTC
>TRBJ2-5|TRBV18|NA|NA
CASSPPVGQGQETQYF
TGTGCCAGCTCACCACCCGTAGGGCAGGGTCAAGAGACCCAGTACTTC
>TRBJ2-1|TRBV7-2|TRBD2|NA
CASSPSSSGGYNEQFF
TGTGCCAGCAGCCCGAGTTCCAGCGGGGGATACAATGAGCAGTTCTTC
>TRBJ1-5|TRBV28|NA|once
CASSQAGEGQPQHF
TGTGCCAGCAGTCAGGCAGGGGAGGGTCAGCCCCAGCATTTT
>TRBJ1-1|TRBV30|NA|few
CAWTGTLNTEAFF
TGTGCCTGGACCGGGACATTGAACACTGAAGCTTTCTTT
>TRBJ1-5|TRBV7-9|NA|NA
CASSANNQPQHF
TGTGCCAGCAGCGCGAACAATCAGCCCCAGCATTTT
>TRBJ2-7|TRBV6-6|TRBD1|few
CASSSGQGILEQYF
TGTGCCAGCAGCTCGGGACAGGGTATCCTCGAGCAGTACTTC
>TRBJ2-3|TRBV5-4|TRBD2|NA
CASSLGLAGRDTQYF
TGTGCCAGCAGCTTGGGACTAGCGGGGAGGGATACGCAGTATTTT
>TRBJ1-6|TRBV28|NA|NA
CASSSLGGDDSPLHF
TGTGCCAGCAGTTCTTTAGGGGGAGATGATTCACCCCTCCACTTT
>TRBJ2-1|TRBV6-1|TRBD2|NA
CASSPRTSGEGEQFF
TGTGCCAGCAGTCCGCGGACTAGCGGGGAGGGGGAGCAGTTCTTC
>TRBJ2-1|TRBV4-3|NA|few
CASSHAAGAAGEQFF
TGCGCCAGCAGCCATGCCGCAGGGGCGGCCGGGGAGCAGTTCTTC
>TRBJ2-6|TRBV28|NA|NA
CATQTGTSGANVLTF
TGTGCCACCCAGACGGGAACCTCTGGGGCCAACGTCCTGACTTTC
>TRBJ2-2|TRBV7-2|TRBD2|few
CASSYLWRESTGELFF
TGTGCCAGCAGCTATCTCTGGCGGGAGTCTACTGGGGAGCTGTTTTTT
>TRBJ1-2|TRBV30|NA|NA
CAWRSSGVYGYTF
TGTGCCTGGAGGTCCTCAGGGGTTTATGGCTACACCTTC
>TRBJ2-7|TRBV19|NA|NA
CASRPQDRGTYEQYF
TGTGCCAGTAGACCTCAAGACCGGGGGACCTACGAGCAGTACTTC